The 9 T cell receptor beta chains below come from one sample, sequenced in a study of blood T cell repertoires in COVID-19. Sequencing used immunoSEQ multiplex PCR; TCRdb keeps in-frame clones, though not all of them. The data hold around 40,000 clones, with around four fifths observed a single time. Material for sequencing was peripheral blood. The receptor set was obtained from a man older than 75 with active or convalescent COVID-19.

This chain connects TRBV5-1 to TRBJ2-5; 9 bases match TRBD1. This CDR3 is built from 14 residues. The germline CDR1 and CDR2 sequences are SGHRS and YFSETQ. The J segment lost 2 bases and the V segment lost 4 bases, leaving 3 bases of the junction unmatched. CDR3 in amino acids: CASSGGTGQETQYF. The CDR3 DNA reads TGCGCCAGCAGCGGCGGGACAGGGCAAGAGACCCAGTACTTC. Combining the CDR3 with reference TRBV5-1 and TRBJ2-5 gives the whole variable domain KAGVTQTPRYLIKTRGQQVTLSCSPISGHRSVSWYQQTPGQGLQFLFEYFSETQRNKGNFPGRFSGRQFSNSRSEMNVSTLELGDSALYLCASSGGTGQETQYFGPGTRLLVL.

The rearrangement links TRBV5-6 to TRBJ2-3; 8 nucleotides line up with TRBD1. Trimming at V came to 4 bases and at J to 6 bases, leaving 7 bases not matched to a gene. Looked up from germline, CDR1 is SGHDT and CDR2 is YYEEEE. This CDR3 has 14 residues. The CDR3 reads CASSTGQGLDTQYF. The CDR3 coding sequence is TGTGCCAGCAGCACCGGACAGGGTTTGGATACGCAGTATTTT.

The V and J genes are TRBV4-2 and TRBJ1-5; 7 nucleotides agree with TRBD1. The CDR3 totals 14 residues. V shed 0 bases, J shed 7 bases, and the junction held 3 bases outside the gene matches. The germline gives CDR1 LGHNA, CDR2 YNFKEQ. CDR3 protein: CASSQDYRGQPQHF. The CDR3 DNA is TGTGCCAGCAGCCAAGATTACAGGGGACAGCCCCAGCATTTT.

This clone was recorded once. The V gene is TRBV29-1, the J gene TRBJ1-1, with no clear D. The CDR3 extends over 12 amino acids. The V end was cut by 5 bases, the J end by 3 bases, with 10 bases between. Germline V gene sequence: CDR1 SQVTM, CDR2 ANQGSEA. The CDR3 coding sequence is TGCAGCGTTTTCGACGGGTACACTGAAGCTTTCTTT. It is translated as CSVFDGYTEAFF.

This clone was detected only a few times. The chain employs TRBV11-3 and TRBJ2-1; possible D gene TRBD1, 6 bases. The CDR3 extends over 14 amino acids. V lost 5 bases to trimming and J lost 6 bases, with 14 bases between them. Germline V lookup: CDR1 SGHNT, CDR2 YENEEA. The CDR3 reads CASSPQDSFNEQFF. In DNA, the CDR3 is TGTGCCAGCAGCCCACAGGACAGTTTCAATGAGCAGTTCTTC.

This chain connects TRBV11-1 to TRBJ2-7; TRBD1 agrees at 9 bases. The germline gives CDR1 SGHAT, CDR2 FQDESV (reference sequence). The J segment lost 3 bases and the V segment lost 5 bases, leaving 8 bases of the junction unmatched. CDR3 length: 15 amino acids. The CDR3 bases are TGTGCCAGCAGCACCCGGACAGGGGCTTTCTACGAGCAGTACTTC. Translating gives CASSTRTGAFYEQYF.

This clone has just a few counts. The rearrangement links TRBV29-1 to TRBJ1-2; perhaps TRBD1 as D (5 bases). V lost 3 bases, J lost 8 bases, and 19 bases lay in between. The V gene's germline CDR1 is SQVTM and CDR2 ANQGSEA. The CDR3 is made up of 14 amino acids. The CDR3 protein is CSVDGTKGPKGYTF. The CDR3 coding sequence is TGCAGCGTTGATGGGACTAAAGGTCCGAAGGGCTACACCTTC.

The chain links TRBV6-2 or TRBV6-3 to TRBJ2-7; TRBD2 matches 10 bases. The CDR3 is 13 residues long. Per the germline V gene, CDR1 is MNHEY and CDR2 is SVGEGT. Germline trimming cut 5 bases from V and 5 bases from J; bases unmatched to any gene: 3. CDR3 protein: CASSGLAVHEQYF. CDR3 DNA: TGTGCCAGCAGTGGACTAGCGGTACACGAGCAGTACTTC.

This chain uses TRBV18 with TRBJ2-3; D not resolved. Trimming removed 0 bases at V and 2 bases at J, with 12 bases between. The CDR3 consists of 16 residues. The germline V gene has CDR1 KGHSH and CDR2 LQKENI. This chain's CDR3 is CASSPPNLYYTDTQYF. The CDR3 nucleotides read TGTGCCAGCTCACCACCCAATTTATACTACACAGATACGCAGTATTTT. The variable domain in full, with the rest retrieved from reference TRBV18 and TRBJ2-3, is NAGVMQNPRHLVRRRGQEARLRCSPMKGHSHVYWYRQLPEEGLKFMVYLQKENIIDESGMPKERFSAEFPKEGPSILRIQQVVRGDSAAYFCASSPPNLYYTDTQYFGPGTRLTVL.